The source of this TCR beta chain is a study of CD8 T cells in ankylosing spondylitis. Study findings and constraints: Ankylosing spondylitis blood seemed to carry a telltale TCR beta motif made of under ten highly homologous variants. Prior work had noted some motif variants in reactive arthritis blood and synovial fluid. Disease-linked clones were found to be CD8+ and relatively rare in peripheral blood.

This clonotype came up a few times. Its antigen remains unknown. Quantitative molecular-barcoded 5'-RACE generated the TCR beta libraries. TCRdb redid the calling of the 5' RACE reads with MiXCR, one entry per CDR3 protein. The profile covers more than 650,000 distinct CDR3 sequences, with approximately 12% appearing a single time and about 0.5% taken by the ten largest. The germline V gene has CDR1 DFQATT and CDR2 SNEGSKA (reference sequence). The CDR3 has 15 residues. Germline trimming cut 0 bases from V and 7 bases from J; bases unmatched to any gene: 7. This sequence was found in a male donor with ankylosing spondylitis. Source material: blood, either unsorted or a sorted T cell fraction (not recorded which). The chain carries TRBV20-1 and TRBJ2-5; TRBD2 matches 11 bases. The CDR3 loop is CSARDASGRLGTQYF. The CDR3 bases are TGCAGTGCTAGAGATGCTAGCGGGAGGTTAGGGACCCAGTACTTC.